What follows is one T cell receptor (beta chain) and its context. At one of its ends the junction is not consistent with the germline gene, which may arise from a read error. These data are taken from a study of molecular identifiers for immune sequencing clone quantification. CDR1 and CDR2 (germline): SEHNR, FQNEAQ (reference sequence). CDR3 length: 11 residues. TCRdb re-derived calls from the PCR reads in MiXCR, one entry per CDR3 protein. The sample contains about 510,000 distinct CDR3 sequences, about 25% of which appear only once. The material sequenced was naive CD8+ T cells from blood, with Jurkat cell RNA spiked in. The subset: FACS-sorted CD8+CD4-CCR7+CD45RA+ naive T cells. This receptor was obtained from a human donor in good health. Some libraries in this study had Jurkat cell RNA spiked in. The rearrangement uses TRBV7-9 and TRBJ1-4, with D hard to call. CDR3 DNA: TGTGCCGGCAGCGGGTCTGAAAAACTGTTTTTT. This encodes CAGSGSEKLFF.